This T cell receptor beta chain was sequenced during a study of regulatory T cells in long-lasting Graves disease. Study background: To qualify as persistent, Graves' disease required over 5 years of antithyroid drugs with positive TSH receptor antibodies.

Time point given: persistent/refractory GD, antithyroid drugs over 5 years with positive TRAb. RNA from PBMCs was the source of the TCR library. iRepertoire HTBI primers and Arm-PCR of CDR3 regions built TCR beta libraries. MiXCR, applied by TCRdb to the multiplex PCR reads, yields one record per CDR3 protein. The sample lists hundreds of thousands of distinct CDR3 sequences; around 19% were seen once. This clonotype was seen more than once but under ten times. Its antigen is as yet unknown. General study results and limits: Lower TCR diversity characterized persistent Graves' patients relative to newly diagnosed patients. TRBV28, TRBJ1-2 and TRBJ2-5 were segments that persistent disease favored. A limited number of samples was an acknowledged limitation.

The germline V gene has CDR1 KGHSH and CDR2 LQKENI. Trimming took off 2 bases at V and 3 bases at J, with 11 bases between the two ends. The CDR3 consists of 14 residues. This sequence joins TRBV18 and TRBJ2-7, with a weak D call TRBD1 (5 bases). This sample comprised peripheral blood mononuclear cells (PBMCs), obtained when the disease was refractory, from a patient treated with antithyroid drugs. The clonotype was recovered from a female donor with Graves disease. The CDR3 sequence is CASSPGAGIYEQYF. The CDR3, as DNA: TGTGCCAGCTCACCAGGGGCCGGAATCTACGAGCAGTACTTC. The variable domain in full, completed from reference TRBV18 and TRBJ2-7, reads NAGVMQNPRHLVRRRGQEARLRCSPMKGHSHVYWYRQLPEEGLKFMVYLQKENIIDESGMPKERFSAEFPKEGPSILRIQQVVRGDSAAYFCASSPGAGIYEQYFGPGTRLTVT.